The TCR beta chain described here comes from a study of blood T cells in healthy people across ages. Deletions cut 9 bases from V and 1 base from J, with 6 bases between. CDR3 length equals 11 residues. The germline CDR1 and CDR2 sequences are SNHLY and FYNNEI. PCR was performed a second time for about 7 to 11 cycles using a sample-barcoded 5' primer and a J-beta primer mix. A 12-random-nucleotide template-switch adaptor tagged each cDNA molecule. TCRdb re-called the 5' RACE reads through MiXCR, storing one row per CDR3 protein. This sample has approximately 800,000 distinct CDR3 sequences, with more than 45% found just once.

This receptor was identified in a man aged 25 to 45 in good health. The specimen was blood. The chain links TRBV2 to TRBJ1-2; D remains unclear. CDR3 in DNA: TGTGCCAGTCAAATTAACTATGGCTACACCTTC. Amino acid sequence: CASQINYGYTF.